These T cell receptor beta chains were read from a single sample in a study of OX40 agonist ivuxolimab in advanced cancers. Sequencing used immunoSEQ multiplex PCR; TCRdb keeps in-frame clones, though not all of them. Of tens of thousands of clones listed, roughly four fifths are singletons. The sequencing used CD4+ or CD8+ T cells sorted from blood, collected in a trial of the OX40 agonist ivuxolimab. These receptors all stem from an adult with an advanced solid tumor such as melanoma, head and neck, liver or kidney cancer. The CDR3 runs from the conserved cysteine through the conserved F or W. The order of the fields is D gene, J gene, V gene, clone size, CDR3 protein, CDR3 DNA. The D gene is left open where the match is weak. Clone size is not always given. Where it is, it says once, few, many or a class for expanded clones.

TRBD1	TRBJ1-3	TRBV10-3	.	CAISLGQGGNTIYF	TGTGCCATCAGTCTCGGACAGGGCGGAAACACCATATATTTT
TRBD1	TRBJ1-2	TRBV29-1	.	CSALQDRGGYGYTF	TGCAGCGCTCTACAGGACAGGGGAGGCTATGGCTACACCTTC
.	TRBJ2-4	TRBV11-2	.	CASTLGLAKNIQYF	TGTGCCAGCACCCTCGGCCTAGCCAAAAACATTCAGTACTTC
.	TRBJ2-5	TRBV6-1	.	CASSAGEETQYF	TGTGCCAGCAGTGCGGGGGAAGAGACCCAGTACTTC
TRBD2	TRBJ2-1	TRBV18	.	CASSRGLAGASYNEQFF	TGTGCCAGCTCACGGGGACTAGCGGGCGCGTCCTACAATGAGCAGTTCTTC
.	TRBJ2-3	TRBV4-3	once	CASSQDQSGVGTDTQYF	TGCGCCAGCAGCCAAGATCAAAGTGGGGTCGGCACAGATACGCAGTATTTT
.	TRBJ1-1	TRBV11-3	.	CASSLQKNTEAFF	TGTGCCAGCAGCCTTCAGAAGAACACTGAAGCTTTCTTT
.	TRBJ2-4	TRBV7-6	.	CASSLDWTPGNIQYF	TGTGCCAGCAGCTTAGACTGGACCCCGGGGAACATTCAGTACTTC
TRBD1	TRBJ2-7	TRBV6-5	few	CASSLIGTGGEQYF	TGTGCCAGCAGCCTTATAGGAACAGGGGGTGAGCAGTACTTC
.	TRBJ2-3	TRBV5-4	.	CASSLKTRLTDTQYF	TGTGCCAGCAGCTTGAAAACAAGACTCACAGATACGCAGTATTTT
TRBD1	TRBJ2-2	TRBV4-3	.	CASSQSPRQGAHTGELFF	TGCGCCAGCAGCCAATCCCCTAGACAGGGGGCGCACACCGGGGAGCTGTTTTTT
.	TRBJ2-7	TRBV5-6	.	CASSLDRDDEQYF	TGTGCCAGCAGCTTGGATAGAGATGACGAGCAGTACTTC
.	TRBJ1-1	TRBV6-5	.	CASSYVGLGLDTEAFF	TGTGCCAGCAGTTACGTGGGACTGGGACTTGACACTGAAGCTTTCTTT
.	TRBJ2-7	TRBV29-1	.	CSARSGSDYEQYF	TGCAGCGCTCGATCAGGTTCAGACTACGAGCAGTACTTC
.	TRBJ1-1	TRBV5-1	.	CASSFQGRTEAFF	TGCGCCAGCAGCTTTCAGGGTCGAACTGAAGCTTTCTTT
TRBD1	TRBJ1-5	TRBV6-5	.	CASRRTGESNQPQHF	TGTGCCAGCAGGCGGACAGGGGAAAGCAATCAGCCCCAGCATTTT
.	TRBJ1-1	TRBV5-1	few	CASREGNSGAFF	TGCGCCAGCAGGGAAGGGAACAGTGGAGCTTTCTTT
.	TRBJ2-7	TRBV29-1	.	CSVRPGGGGSYEQYF	TGCAGCGTACGCCCCGGGGGAGGGGGTTCCTACGAGCAGTACTTC
.	TRBJ1-5	TRBV4-1	.	CASSQDHDQPQHF	TGCGCCAGCAGCCAAGATCACGATCAGCCCCAGCATTTT
TRBD2	TRBJ2-3	TRBV10-1	many	CASSEGSGDTDTQYF	TGCGCCAGCAGTGAGGGTAGCGGGGACACAGATACGCAGTATTTT
TRBD2	TRBJ2-5	TRBV7-6	.	CASSIGLAGEETQYF	TGTGCCAGCAGCATCGGACTAGCGGGAGAAGAGACCCAGTACTTC
.	TRBJ1-3	TRBV7-6	.	CASSEDGGRSGNTIYF	TGTGCCAGCAGCGAGGACGGGGGAAGATCTGGAAACACCATATATTTT
.	TRBJ2-1	TRBV15	.	CATSVPGPAGNEQFF	TGTGCCACCAGCGTTCCGGGACCAGCTGGAAATGAGCAGTTCTTC
TRBD1	TRBJ1-4	TRBV5-1	.	CASSLGQGSEKLFF	TGCGCCAGCAGCTTGGGACAGGGGAGTGAAAAACTGTTTTTT
.	TRBJ2-5	TRBV18	.	CASSPDLQETQYF	TGTGCCAGCTCACCCGACCTACAAGAGACCCAGTACTTC
.	TRBJ1-1	TRBV7-9	.	CASRPDGGTEAFF	TGTGCCAGCAGACCGGACGGTGGCACTGAAGCTTTCTTT
.	TRBJ2-3	TRBV30	.	CAWSPHTDTQYF	TGTGCCTGGAGTCCACACACAGATACGCAGTATTTT
TRBD1	TRBJ1-5	TRBV6-1	.	CASSPRTGSNQPQHF	TGTGCCAGCAGCCCTCGGACAGGTAGCAATCAGCCCCAGCATTTT
.	TRBJ1-1	TRBV19	.	CASSPAWRNTEAFF	TGTGCCAGTAGTCCCGCATGGCGAAACACTGAAGCTTTCTTT
.	TRBJ1-1	TRBV7-9	once	CASSVLGFEAFF	TGTGCCAGCAGTGTACTTGGATTTGAAGCTTTCTTT
TRBD2	TRBJ2-5	TRBV5-1	.	CASSGPGGRETQYF	TGCGCCAGCAGCGGACCGGGGGGGCGGGAGACCCAGTACTTC
.	TRBJ1-1	TRBV6-1	.	CASILGGLGGTEAFF	TGTGCCAGCATCCTAGGCGGATTGGGCGGCACTGAAGCTTTCTTT
.	TRBJ2-2	TRBV7-3	.	CASSLGQEVGGELFF	TGTGCCAGCAGCTTAGGGCAGGAAGTTGGCGGGGAGCTGTTTTTT
.	TRBJ2-1	TRBV14	.	CASSPQVREQFF	TGTGCCAGCAGCCCACAGGTTCGAGAGCAGTTCTTC
TRBD1	TRBJ1-1	TRBV7-9	.	CASSRQGAMNTEAFF	TGTGCCAGCAGTCGACAGGGGGCTATGAACACTGAAGCTTTCTTT
TRBD1	TRBJ1-1	TRBV6-5	.	CASNTNRGTNTEAFF	TGTGCCAGCAATACTAACAGGGGAACGAACACTGAAGCTTTCTTT
.	TRBJ2-3	TRBV7-2	once	CASSTLGRGADTQYF	TGTGCCAGCAGCACACTAGGGCGGGGCGCAGATACGCAGTATTTT
.	TRBJ2-2	TRBV7-2	.	CASSPHTGELFF	TGTGCCAGCAGCCCACACACCGGGGAGCTGTTTTTT
TRBD1	TRBJ2-1	TRBV28	.	CASRGQSSYNEQFF	TGTGCCAGCAGGGGACAGAGCTCCTACAATGAGCAGTTCTTC
TRBD1	TRBJ1-2	TRBV2	.	CASGRDRGTYGYTF	TGTGCCAGCGGCCGGGACAGGGGCACCTATGGCTACACCTTC
.	TRBJ2-5	TRBV6-5	.	CASSYSTGVLETQYF	TGTGCCAGCAGTTACTCGACGGGAGTCTTGGAGACCCAGTACTTC
TRBD1	TRBJ2-7	TRBV6-1	.	CASSERDRGSYEQYF	TGTGCCAGCAGTGAAAGGGACAGGGGTTCCTACGAGCAGTACTTC
.	TRBJ2-1	TRBV7-2	.	CASSYPAIYNEQFF	TGTGCCAGCAGCTATCCAGCGATCTACAATGAGCAGTTCTTC
.	TRBJ2-3	TRBV6-5	.	CASSYGRDTQYF	TGTGCCAGCAGTTACGGTCGGGATACGCAGTATTTT
TRBD1	TRBJ1-2	TRBV5-6	.	CASSWGQGPYGYTF	TGTGCCAGCAGCTGGGGACAGGGCCCCTATGGCTACACCTTC
TRBD2	TRBJ2-7	TRBV5-1	.	CASSLGTSNEQYF	TGCGCCAGCAGCTTAGGGACTAGCAACGAGCAGTACTTC
.	TRBJ1-1	TRBV7-9	.	CASSFSGTANTEAFF	TGTGCCAGCAGCTTTAGTGGGACGGCGAACACTGAAGCTTTCTTT
TRBD1	TRBJ1-3	TRBV7-8	.	CASSFDRAGNTIYF	TGTGCCAGCAGCTTTGACAGGGCTGGAAACACCATATATTTT
.	TRBJ2-3	TRBV27	.	CASSLPGPTDTQYF	TGTGCCAGCAGTTTGCCAGGTCCCACAGATACGCAGTATTTT
TRBD1	TRBJ2-5	TRBV7-9	.	CASSPITGGKETQYF	TGTGCCAGCAGCCCTATAACAGGGGGCAAAGAGACCCAGTACTTC
.	TRBJ2-1	TRBV7-8	.	CASSFRDLEQFF	TGTGCCAGCAGCTTTAGGGACCTTGAGCAGTTCTTC
TRBD1	TRBJ1-5	TRBV10-2	few	CASMMEWDRGFNQPQHF	TGCGCCAGCATGATGGAATGGGACAGGGGTTTCAATCAGCCCCAGCATTTT
.	TRBJ1-1	TRBV7-9	.	CASSLVGTIGTEAFF	TGTGCCAGCAGCTTAGTCGGGACAATAGGTACTGAAGCTTTCTTT
.	TRBJ2-7	TRBV27	.	CASQLTRGSYEQYF	TGTGCCAGCCAATTAACCAGGGGCTCCTACGAGCAGTACTTC
TRBD2	TRBJ2-1	TRBV7-6	.	CASSPGTSGYNEQFF	TGTGCCAGCAGCCCAGGGACTAGCGGGTACAATGAGCAGTTCTTC
.	TRBJ2-2	TRBV19	once	CASSIGIWGARNTGELFF	TGTGCCAGTAGTATAGGGATTTGGGGGGCCAGGAACACCGGGGAGCTGTTTTTT
.	TRBJ1-2	TRBV11-3	.	CASSLVRGESYTF	TGTGCCAGCAGCTTAGTTAGGGGAGAGAGCTACACCTTC
.	TRBJ2-7	TRBV6-6	.	CASGYSYEQYF	TGTGCCAGCGGGTACTCCTACGAGCAGTACTTC
.	TRBJ1-2	TRBV6-5	.	CASRDSVNYGYTF	TGTGCCAGCAGGGACAGCGTGAACTATGGCTACACCTTC
.	TRBJ1-2	TRBV19	.	CASSTTGLWYGYTF	TGTGCCAGTAGTACCACAGGGCTGTGGTATGGCTACACCTTC